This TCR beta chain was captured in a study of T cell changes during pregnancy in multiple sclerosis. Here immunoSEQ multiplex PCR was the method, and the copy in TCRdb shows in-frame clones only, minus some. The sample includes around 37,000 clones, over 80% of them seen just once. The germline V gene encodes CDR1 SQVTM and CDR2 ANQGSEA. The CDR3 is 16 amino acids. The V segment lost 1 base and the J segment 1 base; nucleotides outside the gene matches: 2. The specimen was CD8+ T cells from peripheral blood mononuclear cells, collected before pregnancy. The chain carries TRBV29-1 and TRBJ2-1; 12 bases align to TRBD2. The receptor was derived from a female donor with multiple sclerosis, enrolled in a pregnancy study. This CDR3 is CSVEGLAGVSYNEQFF. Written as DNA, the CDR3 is TGCAGCGTTGAAGGACTAGCGGGAGTGTCCTACAATGAGCAGTTCTTC.